These T cell receptor beta chains were read from a single sample in a study of cytomegalovirus exposure and HLA in healthy donors. Here immunoSEQ multiplex PCR was the method, and the copy in TCRdb shows in-frame clones only, minus some. This table holds fewer than 90,000 clones, 84% found once. Input material: PBMCs. The receptors here all came from a woman younger than 30 in good health and CMV-seropositive. Both conserved end residues are part of each CDR3. A D gene is named only where the DNA matches it firmly.

CDR3 length,V gene,J gene,D gene,CDR3 protein
13,TRBV15,TRBJ1-2,-,CATSSIADGGYTF
14,TRBV6-5,TRBJ1-1,-,CASSRQLGNTEAFF
12,TRBV28,TRBJ1-2,TRBD1,CASSVGTGHNTF
19,TRBV5-5,TRBJ1-2,TRBD1,CASSLGGSTGTGRLYGYTF
13,TRBV2,TRBJ2-1,-,CASSEGTYNEQFF
14,TRBV19,TRBJ2-3,-,CASSIQGLMDTQYF
12,TRBV6-5,TRBJ1-4,-,CASSPSREKLFF
16,TRBV27,TRBJ2-7,-,CASPHLGGPTLYEQYF
15,TRBV5-6,TRBJ1-1,TRBD1,CASNPRWDRPHEAFF
11,TRBV20-1,TRBJ1-2,-,CSATFNYGYTF
16,TRBV11-2,TRBJ1-4,-,CASSPIGGATNEKLFF
17,TRBV5-4,TRBJ2-3,TRBD2,CASSLGGGAGVTDTQYF
15,TRBV6-5,TRBJ2-3,TRBD2,CASSPGLATADTQYF
14,TRBV4-3,TRBJ1-6,-,CASSQPGQTSPLHF
17,TRBV19,TRBJ1-6,-,CASSTIKQVVWNSPLHF
16,TRBV28,TRBJ1-2,-,CASSLGGGGVSYGYTF
15,TRBV2,TRBJ2-2,TRBD1,CASMKTGVLSGELFF
17,TRBV27,TRBJ1-6,TRBD1,CASSFAIRGTVISPLHF
15,TRBV7-2,TRBJ2-7,TRBD2,CASSLSGARPSEQYF
13,TRBV28,TRBJ2-7,TRBD1,CASSSGQGIEQYF
15,TRBV10-2,TRBJ1-2,TRBD1,CASSPGTGGLYGYTF
16,TRBV9,TRBJ2-5,TRBD1,CASSPPGTGGQETQYF
16,TRBV4-2,TRBJ1-5,-,CASSQDRGRTGQPQHF
16,TRBV30,TRBJ2-3,TRBD2,CAWSLLAGGPPDTQYF
16,TRBV19,TRBJ1-5,TRBD1,CASIAGGGYSNQPQHF
13,TRBV10-1,TRBJ1-1,-,CASSDGLNTEAFF
14,TRBV7-9,TRBJ1-2,TRBD1,CASNEGTVNYGYTF
16,TRBV9,TRBJ2-2,-,CASSLLPQAGTGELFF
14,TRBV6-5,TRBJ1-2,-,CASSRLGGTSGYTF
15,TRBV5-1,TRBJ2-1,-,CASRAAGFYYNEQFF
15,TRBV4-3,TRBJ1-4,-,CASSQMGLSNEKLFF
15,TRBV5-1,TRBJ2-2,-,CASSFWGETAGELFF
16,TRBV11-3,TRBJ1-6,-,CASSRVMVSYNSPLHF
12,TRBV30,TRBJ1-5,-,CAWSRGGQPQHF
13,TRBV19,TRBJ1-1,-,CASSFQGITEAFF
15,TRBV7-9,TRBJ1-1,-,CASSLSTRWDTEAFF
14,TRBV5-4,TRBJ2-7,-,CASSFRGRAYEQYF
14,TRBV9,TRBJ2-7,TRBD1,CASSPRTGGDEQYF
14,TRBV18,TRBJ1-2,TRBD1,CASSRQGADYGYTF
15,TRBV29-1,TRBJ2-7,TRBD2,CSVRTSGGAWTEQYF
12,TRBV10-3,TRBJ2-2,-,CAITGNTGELFF
13,TRBV28,TRBJ2-7,-,CASSRTTPYEQYF
14,TRBV5-1,TRBJ1-1,-,CASSSSGRGTEAFF
14,TRBV7-9,TRBJ1-5,-,CASSFGQGSQPQHF
20,TRBV28,TRBJ1-4,-,CASSLGSGGPTYLTNEKLFF
16,TRBV5-1,TRBJ2-2,-,CASRTSGGRGAGELFF
15,TRBV5-6,TRBJ1-5,-,CASSFLPNSNQPQHF
14,TRBV11-3,TRBJ1-5,-,CASSTRQRSQPQHF